What follows are 19 T cell receptor beta chains derived from one specimen sequenced in a study of OX40 agonist ivuxolimab in advanced cancers. The method was immunoSEQ multiplex PCR; TCRdb's version includes in-frame clones alone and lacks a portion of them. The sample lists about 84,000 clones; about 93% were seen once. Source: CD4+ or CD8+ T cells sorted from blood, taken in a trial of the OX40 agonist ivuxolimab. The source is an adult with an advanced solid tumor such as melanoma, head and neck, liver or kidney cancer.

The chain employs TRBV9 and TRBJ2-1; D remains unclear. V dropped 0 bases and J dropped 9 bases, with 13 bases sitting between them. Germline assignment: CDR1 SGDLS and CDR2 YYNGEE. The CDR3 has 14 residues. The chain's CDR3 is CASSVVLNPGEQFF. Here the CDR3 DNA reads TGTGCCAGCAGCGTAGTTCTAAACCCGGGTGAGCAGTTCTTC.

The chain is built from TRBV29-1 and TRBJ2-1, with 11 bases that match TRBD2. The CDR3 loop spans 15 amino acids. V lost 5 bases and J lost 7; bases outside the gene matches: 10. Per the germline V gene, CDR1 is SQVTM and CDR2 is ANQGSEA. CDR3 sequence reads: CSVFSGRALGNEQFF. The CDR3 DNA reads as TGCAGCGTTTTTAGCGGGAGGGCCTTGGGAAATGAGCAGTTCTTC.

The CDR3 DNA is TGTGCCAGCAGCCCAAGACAGGGGTATGGCTACACCTTC. As protein: CASSPRQGYGYTF. The genes are TRBV11-3 and TRBJ1-2; 8 bases are a match to TRBD1. This CDR3 is built from 13 residues. Losses at the gene ends were 5 bases for V and 5 bases for J; bases not matched to a gene: 4. Germline CDR1 is SGHNT and CDR2 is YENEEA.

The chain joins TRBV13 to TRBJ1-1, with D unresolved. V dropped 1 base and J dropped 0 bases, with 12 bases sitting between them. The CDR3 length is 16 residues. CDR1 and CDR2 (germline): PRHDT, FYEKMQ (reference sequence). CDR3 amino acids: CASSLVGRPLNTEAFF. DNA for the CDR3: TGTGCCAGCAGCTTAGTGGGCAGGCCCTTGAACACTGAAGCTTTCTTT.

The CDR3 sequence: CASSWTGGSDEQYF. CDR3 nucleotide sequence: TGTGCCAGCAGCTGGACAGGGGGTAGCGACGAGCAGTACTTC. This rearrangement joins TRBV11-1 to TRBJ2-7, with 10 nucleotides matching TRBD1. V was pared by 4 bases and J by 5 bases, with 5 bases of the junction left unmatched. Germline-derived CDR1 and CDR2 are SGHAT and FQDESV (reference sequence). The CDR3 consists of 14 residues.

The chain recombines TRBV2 with TRBJ2-3; either TRBD1 or TRBD2 may supply D (5 bases each). Deletions cut 8 bases from V and 2 bases from J, with 11 bases between. Germline values: CDR1 SNHLY, CDR2 FYNNEI. The CDR3 runs 13 residues. CDR3 nucleotides: TGTGCCAGCCTGGGGGAGATCACAGATACGCAGTATTTT. Translating it yields CASLGEITDTQYF.

The chain is built from TRBV18 and TRBJ1-2; 8 positions agree with TRBD1. The V gene's germline CDR1 is KGHSH and CDR2 LQKENI. Unmatched junction bases numbered 4, after V lost 2 bases and J lost 5 bases. The CDR3 has 14 residues. The CDR3 DNA sequence: TGTGCCAGCTCACCAGGCCAGGGGGCTTATGGCTACACCTTC. Translation gives CASSPGQGAYGYTF.

The J gene is TRBJ2-2, the V gene TRBV28, with D possibly TRBD1 on 6 matching bases. Per the germline V gene, CDR1 is MDHEN and CDR2 is SYDVKM. The ends were cut back, 5 bases at V and 4 bases at J, with 17 bases in the middle. The CDR3 is 16 amino acids. The chain's CDR3 is CASSGRGSAGTGELFF. The CDR3 region has the DNA TGTGCCAGCAGTGGCAGGGGTTCTGCGGGCACCGGGGAGCTGTTTTTT.

The chain joins TRBV5-6 to TRBJ2-3, with TRBD1 matching over 9 bases. Germline CDR1 is SGHDT and CDR2 is YYEEEE. V trimming: 1 base; J trimming: 3 bases; junction bases outside the gene matches: 3. This CDR3 has 15 amino acids. CDR3 in DNA: TGTGCCAGCAGCTTGCGGGACAGGGCGACAGATACGCAGTATTTT. It specifies CASSLRDRATDTQYF.

The chain uses TRBV27 and TRBJ2-5; D not certain. CDR1 is MNHEY and CDR2 is SMNVEV in the germline V gene (reference sequence). The CDR3 contains 13 residues. Trimming took 8 bases from V and 7 from J, leaving 17 bases between them. The CDR3 bases are TGTGCCAGCCACACGCCGGGTTCAGGGACCCAGTACTTC. This sequence encodes CASHTPGSGTQYF.

V gene TRBV4-3 combines with J gene TRBJ1-3; 9 bases match TRBD1. From germline, CDR1 is LGHNA and CDR2 YSLEER. The CDR3 spans 14 residues. J was trimmed by 9 bases and V by 1 base; bases with no gene match: 4. This chain's CDR3 is CASSQVGTGTTIYF. The CDR3 DNA is TGCGCCAGCAGCCAAGTTGGGACAGGGACCACCATATATTTT.

The chain couples TRBV25-1 to TRBJ2-1; D possibly corresponds to TRBD2 (5 bases). CDR1 and CDR2 (germline): MGHDK, SYGVNS. Trimming removed 1 base from V and 9 bases from J, with 7 bases in between. CDR3 length: 12 amino acids. CDR3 loop: CASSESTTEQFF. CDR3 coding DNA: TGTGCCAGCAGTGAATCGACTACTGAGCAGTTCTTC.

The chain combines TRBV9 with TRBJ2-7; D perhaps matches TRBD1 (6 bases). V was pared by 3 bases and J by 4 bases, with 14 bases between. Per the germline V gene, CDR1 is SGDLS and CDR2 is YYNGEE. The CDR3 runs 14 residues. The CDR3 spells CASSAAGDEYEQYF. The CDR3 DNA sequence: TGTGCCAGCAGCGCGGCAGGGGACGAGTACGAGCAGTACTTC.

The chain uses TRBV11-2 and TRBJ2-1, with D perhaps matching TRBD2 (5 bases). The CDR3 loop spans 17 amino acids. The germline CDR1 and CDR2 sequences are SGHAT and FQNNGV. V was pared by 0 bases and J by 7 bases, with 19 bases between. The CDR3 bases are TGTGCCAGCAGCTTAGATGGGGAGAGGGTCTGGACGAATGAGCAGTTCTTC. Amino acid sequence: CASSLDGERVWTNEQFF.

V and J are TRBV27 and TRBJ2-1; 13 bases fit TRBD2. J was trimmed by 7 bases and V by 5 bases; bases with no gene match: 8. CDR1 and CDR2 (germline): MNHEY, SMNVEV (reference sequence). The CDR3 spans 16 residues. In nucleotides, the CDR3 is TGTGCCAGCAGTGCCCAACTAGCGGGAGGGCCAAATGAGCAGTTCTTC. The encoded protein is CASSAQLAGGPNEQFF.

The rearrangement links TRBV15 to TRBJ2-1; TRBD2 matches 13 bases. CDR3 length: 19 residues. J was trimmed by 3 bases and V by 0 bases; bases with no gene match: 8. CDR1 and CDR2 from the germline V gene are LNHNV and YYDKDF (reference sequence). This chain's CDR3 is CATSRDRTSGSPSYNEQFF. The CDR3 DNA follows: TGTGCCACCAGCAGAGACCGGACTAGCGGGAGTCCCAGCTACAATGAGCAGTTCTTC. Full variable domain (outside the CDR3, taken from reference TRBV15 and TRBJ2-1): DAMVIQNPRYQVTQFGKPVTLSCSQTLNHNVMYWYQQKSSQAPKLLFHYYDKDFNNEADTPDNFQSRRPNTSFCFLDIRSPGLGDTAMYLCATSRDRTSGSPSYNEQFFGPGTRLTVL.

V and J are TRBV30 and TRBJ1-1, with D unclear. CDR1 is GTSNPN and CDR2 is SVGIG in the germline V gene (reference sequence). V lost 3 bases, J lost 5 bases, and 4 bases lay in between. This CDR3 has 10 residues. CDR3 nucleotide sequence: TGTGCCTGGAGGAGAACTGAAGCTTTCTTT. Translated: CAWRRTEAFF.

The chain uses TRBV13 and TRBJ2-5; perhaps TRBD1 as D (5 bases). The last part of the DNA fits TRBJ2-7 better; the J call may be wrong. The CDR3 spans 14 residues. The V gene's germline CDR1 is PRHDT and CDR2 FYEKMQ (reference sequence). CDR3 loop: CASSYNSGYYEQYF. The CDR3 region has the DNA TGTGCCAGCAGCTACAATTCAGGGTATTACGAGCAGTACTTC.

The chain carries TRBV5-1 and TRBJ1-2, with a possible D match to TRBD1 (5 bases). The germline V gene encodes CDR1 SGHRS and CDR2 YFSETQ. This CDR3 region has 17 residues. V lost 5 bases and J 6 bases, leaving 26 bases between the germline ends. CDR3 residues: CASSPNTIQAWVHGYTF. CDR3 in DNA: TGCGCCAGCAGTCCAAATACAATACAGGCTTGGGTTCATGGCTACACCTTC.